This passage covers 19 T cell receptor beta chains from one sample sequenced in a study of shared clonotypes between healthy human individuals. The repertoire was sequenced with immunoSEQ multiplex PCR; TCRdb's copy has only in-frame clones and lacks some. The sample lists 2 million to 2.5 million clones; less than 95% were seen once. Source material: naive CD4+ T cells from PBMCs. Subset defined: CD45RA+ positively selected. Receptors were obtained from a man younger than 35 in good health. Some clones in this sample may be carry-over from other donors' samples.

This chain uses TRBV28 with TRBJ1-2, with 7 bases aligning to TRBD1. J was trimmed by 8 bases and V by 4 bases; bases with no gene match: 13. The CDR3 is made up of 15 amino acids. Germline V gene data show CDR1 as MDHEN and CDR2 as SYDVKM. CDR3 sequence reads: CASSSTGAPSWGYTF. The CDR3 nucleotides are TGTGCCAGCAGTTCAACAGGGGCCCCGTCGTGGGGCTACACCTTC.

The CDR3 is CATSRDGVPEAFF. The CDR3 nucleotides are TGTGCCACCAGCAGAGATGGGGTTCCTGAAGCTTTCTTT. The chain uses TRBV15 and TRBJ1-1, with no clear D. Germline V lookup: CDR1 LNHNV, CDR2 YYDKDF (reference sequence). V was clipped by 0 bases and J by 6 bases, with 8 bases between them. The CDR3 sequence is 13 residues long.

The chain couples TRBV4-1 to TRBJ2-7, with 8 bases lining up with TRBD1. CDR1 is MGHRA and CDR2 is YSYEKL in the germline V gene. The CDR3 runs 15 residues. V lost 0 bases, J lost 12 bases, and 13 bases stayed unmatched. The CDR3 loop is CASSQDKTGEWGRYF. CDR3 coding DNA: TGCGCCAGCAGCCAAGATAAGACAGGGGAGTGGGGCCGGTACTTC.

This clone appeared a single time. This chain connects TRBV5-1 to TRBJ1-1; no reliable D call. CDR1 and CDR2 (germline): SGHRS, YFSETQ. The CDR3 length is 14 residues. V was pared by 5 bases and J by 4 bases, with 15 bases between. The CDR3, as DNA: TGCGCCAGCAGGCTTAATTTGGAAGCCACTGAAGCTTTCTTT. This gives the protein CASRLNLEATEAFF.

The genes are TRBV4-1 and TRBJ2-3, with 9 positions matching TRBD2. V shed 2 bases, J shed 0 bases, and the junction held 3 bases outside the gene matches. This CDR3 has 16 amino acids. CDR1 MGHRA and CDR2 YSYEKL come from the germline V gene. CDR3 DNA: TGCGCCAGCAGCCAACAAGGACTAGCGAGCACAGATACGCAGTATTTT. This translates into CASSQQGLASTDTQYF.

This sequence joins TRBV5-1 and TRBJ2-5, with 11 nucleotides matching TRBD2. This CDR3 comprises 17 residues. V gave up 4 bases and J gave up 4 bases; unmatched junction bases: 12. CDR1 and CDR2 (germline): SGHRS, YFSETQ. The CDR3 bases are TGCGCCAGCAGCGCCGGGGTCACTAGCGGGAGAACAGAGACCCAGTACTTC. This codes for CASSAGVTSGRTETQYF.

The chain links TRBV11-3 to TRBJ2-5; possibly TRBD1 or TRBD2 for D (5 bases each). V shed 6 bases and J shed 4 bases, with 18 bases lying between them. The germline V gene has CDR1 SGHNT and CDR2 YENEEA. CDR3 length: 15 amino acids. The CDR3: CASSIGKTGGETQYF. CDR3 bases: TGTGCCAGCAGTATCGGGAAAACTGGGGGAGAGACCCAGTACTTC. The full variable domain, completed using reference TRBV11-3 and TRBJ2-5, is EAGVVQSPRYKIIEKKQPVAFWCNPISGHNTLYWYLQNLGQGPELLIRYENEEAVDDSQLPKDRFSAERLKGVDSTLKIQPAELGDSAVYLCASSIGKTGGETQYFGPGTRLLVL.

The CDR3: CASSPGVGVRRETQYF. For the CDR3, the DNA is TGCGCCAGCAGCCCCGGGGTGGGGGTTCGGAGGGAGACCCAGTACTTC. The chain employs TRBV5-1 and TRBJ2-5; D is tentatively TRBD1 or TRBD2 (5 bases each). This CDR3 is built from 16 residues. Germline assignment: CDR1 SGHRS and CDR2 YFSETQ. V lost 4 bases and J 5 bases, leaving 21 bases between the germline ends.

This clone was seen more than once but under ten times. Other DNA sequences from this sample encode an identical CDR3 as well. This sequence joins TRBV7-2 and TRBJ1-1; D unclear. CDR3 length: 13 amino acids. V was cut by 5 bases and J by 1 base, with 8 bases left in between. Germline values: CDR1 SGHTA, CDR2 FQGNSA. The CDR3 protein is CASSLRQNTEAFF. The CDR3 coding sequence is TGTGCCAGCAGCCTACGTCAGAACACTGAAGCTTTCTTT.

CDR3 bases: TGTGCCAGCAGTATAACGGGACAGGCTTACGAGCAGTACTTC. Its protein is CASSITGQAYEQYF. This sequence joins TRBV28 and TRBJ2-7, with 8 bases that match TRBD1. The CDR3 has 14 residues. Germline CDR1 is MDHEN and CDR2 is SYDVKM. V lost 5 bases, J lost 4 bases, and 7 bases stayed unmatched. Supplemented by reference TRBV28 and TRBJ2-7, the full variable domain reads DVKVTQSSRYLVKRTGEKVFLECVQDMDHENMFWYRQDPGLGLRLIYFSYDVKMKEKGDIPEGYSVSREKKERFSLILESASTNQTSMYLCASSITGQAYEQYFGPGTRLTVT.

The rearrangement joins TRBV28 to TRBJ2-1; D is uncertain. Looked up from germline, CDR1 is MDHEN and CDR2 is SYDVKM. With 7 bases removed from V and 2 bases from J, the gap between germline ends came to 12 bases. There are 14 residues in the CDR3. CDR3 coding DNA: TGTGCCAGCACCAACCCAGGCACCTACAATGAGCAGTTCTTC. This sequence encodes CASTNPGTYNEQFF. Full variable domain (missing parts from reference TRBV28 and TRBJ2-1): DVKVTQSSRYLVKRTGEKVFLECVQDMDHENMFWYRQDPGLGLRLIYFSYDVKMKEKGDIPEGYSVSREKKERFSLILESASTNQTSMYLCASTNPGTYNEQFFGPGTRLTVL.

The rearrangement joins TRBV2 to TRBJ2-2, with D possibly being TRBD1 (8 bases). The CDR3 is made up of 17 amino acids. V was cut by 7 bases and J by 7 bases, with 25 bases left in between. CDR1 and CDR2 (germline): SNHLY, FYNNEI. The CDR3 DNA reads TGTGCCAGCAACGGACAGGGCATATCGGGGGGTAACGGGGAGCTGTTTTTT. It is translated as CASNGQGISGGNGELFF.

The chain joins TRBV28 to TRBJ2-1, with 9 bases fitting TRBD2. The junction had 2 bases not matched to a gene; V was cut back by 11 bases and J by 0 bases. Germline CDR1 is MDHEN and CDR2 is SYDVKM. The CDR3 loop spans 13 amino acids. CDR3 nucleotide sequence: TGTGCCGTTAGCGGGAGCTCCTACAATGAGCAGTTCTTC. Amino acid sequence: CAVSGSSYNEQFF. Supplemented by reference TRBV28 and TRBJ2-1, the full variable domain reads DVKVTQSSRYLVKRTGEKVFLECVQDMDHENMFWYRQDPGLGLRLIYFSYDVKMKEKGDIPEGYSVSREKKERFSLILESASTNQTSMYLCAVSGSSYNEQFFGPGTRLTVL.

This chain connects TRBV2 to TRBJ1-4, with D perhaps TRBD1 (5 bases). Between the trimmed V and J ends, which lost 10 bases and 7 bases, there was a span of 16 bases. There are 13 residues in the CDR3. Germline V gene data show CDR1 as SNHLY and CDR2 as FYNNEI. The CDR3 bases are TGTGCCACCTCGACCCTGGGGGGTGAAAAACTGTTTTTT. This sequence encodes CATSTLGGEKLFF. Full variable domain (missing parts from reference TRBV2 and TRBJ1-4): EPEVTQTPSHQVTQMGQEVILRCVPISNHLYFYWYRQILGQKVEFLVSFYNNEISEKSEIFDDQFSVERPDGSNFTLKIRSTKLEDSAMYFCATSTLGGEKLFFGSGTQLSVL.

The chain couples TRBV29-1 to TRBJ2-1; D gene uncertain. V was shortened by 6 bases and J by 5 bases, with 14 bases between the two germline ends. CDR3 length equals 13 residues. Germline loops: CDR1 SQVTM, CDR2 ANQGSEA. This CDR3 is CSVPGGRNNEQFF. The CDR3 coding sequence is TGCAGCGTCCCGGGCGGCAGAAACAATGAGCAGTTCTTC.

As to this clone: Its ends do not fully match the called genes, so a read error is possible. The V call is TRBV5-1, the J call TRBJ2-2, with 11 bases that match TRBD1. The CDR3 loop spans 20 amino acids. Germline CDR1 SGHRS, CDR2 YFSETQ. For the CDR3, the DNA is TGCGCCAGCAGGTTGGGGAGGCGGGACAGGGGGTTGAGTAGCACCGGGGAGCTGTTTTTT. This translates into CASRLGRRDRGLSSTGELFF.

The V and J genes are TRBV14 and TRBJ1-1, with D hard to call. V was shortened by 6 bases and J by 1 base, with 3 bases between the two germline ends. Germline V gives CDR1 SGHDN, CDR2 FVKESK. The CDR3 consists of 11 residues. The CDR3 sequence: CASRPNTEAFF. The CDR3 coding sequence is TGTGCCAGCAGGCCGAACACTGAAGCTTTCTTT. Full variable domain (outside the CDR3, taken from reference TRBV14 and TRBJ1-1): EAGVTQFPSHSVIEKGQTVTLRCDPISGHDNLYWYRRVMGKEIKFLLHFVKESKQDESGMPNNRFLAERTGGTYSTLKVQPAELEDSGVYFCASRPNTEAFFGQGTRLTVV.

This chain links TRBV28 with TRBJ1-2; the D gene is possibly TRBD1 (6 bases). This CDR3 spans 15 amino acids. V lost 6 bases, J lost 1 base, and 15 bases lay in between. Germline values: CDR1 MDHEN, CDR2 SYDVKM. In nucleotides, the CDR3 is TGTGCCAGCAGGGAGACAGGCGCGAATAACTATGGCTACACCTTC. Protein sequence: CASRETGANNYGYTF.

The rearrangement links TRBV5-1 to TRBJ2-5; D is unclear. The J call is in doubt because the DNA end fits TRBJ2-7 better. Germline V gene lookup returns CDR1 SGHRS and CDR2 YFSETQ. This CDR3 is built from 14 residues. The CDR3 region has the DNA TGCGCCAGCAGCCAGAACAGTGGGGCCTACGAGCAGTACTTC. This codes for CASSQNSGAYEQYF.